The 12 T cell receptor beta chains below all came from one sample that was sequenced in a study of cytomegalovirus exposure and HLA in healthy donors. The data were produced by immunoSEQ multiplex PCR, yet TCRdb's version contains in-frame clones alone and is incomplete. The sample has under 150,000 clones; about 87% are singletons. Sequencing was performed on PBMCs. The receptors shown here come from a young woman in good health and CMV-seronegative.

The chain links TRBV27 to TRBJ2-7; 7 bases map to TRBD2. The CDR3 is 15 amino acids. Germline V gene lookup returns CDR1 MNHEY and CDR2 SMNVEV (reference sequence). The junction had 8 bases not matched to a gene; V was cut back by 3 bases and J by 3 bases. CDR3 nucleotide sequence: TGTGCCAGCAGTTTTAGGCTAGCGGAGAACTACGAGCAGTACTTC. This gives the protein CASSFRLAENYEQYF.

This clone was seen just once. The rearrangement links TRBV5-4 to TRBJ2-5; D may be TRBD2 (6 bases). V lost 1 base to trimming and J lost 5 bases, with 21 bases between them. The germline V gene has CDR1 SGHNT and CDR2 YYREEE (reference sequence). The CDR3 length is 17 residues. The CDR3 DNA follows: TGTGCCAGCAGCTTGAGTTATAGGGAGGCTCTTAGGGAGACCCAGTACTTC. Protein sequence: CASSLSYREALRETQYF.

The chain links TRBV6-6 to TRBJ1-1, with 9 positions matching TRBD1. V trimming: 8 bases; J trimming: 6 bases; junction bases outside the gene matches: 10. The germline V gene has CDR1 MNHNY and CDR2 SVGAGI (reference sequence). The CDR3 consists of 14 residues. This CDR3 is CASVKGTGNPEAFF. CDR3 nucleotide sequence: TGTGCCAGCGTCAAGGGGACAGGGAATCCTGAAGCTTTCTTT.

This clone was detected only once. V gene TRBV7-9 combines with J gene TRBJ2-7, with 8 bases aligning to TRBD1. Per the germline V gene, CDR1 is SEHNR and CDR2 is FQNEAQ (reference sequence). The CDR3 totals 14 residues. Trimming removed 4 bases from V and 3 bases from J; junction bases left unmatched: 5. The CDR3 nucleotides are TGTGCCAGCAGCTCAGGGGGCGGGTACTACGAGCAGTACTTC. This sequence encodes CASSSGGGYYEQYF.

The count of this clone is one. The rearrangement uses TRBV10-1 and TRBJ1-3; TRBD1 might be the D (5 bases). V was pared by 6 bases and J by 0 bases, with 12 bases between. Per germline, CDR1 WNHNN and CDR2 SYGVQD (reference sequence). This CDR3 has 15 residues. CDR3 bases: TGCGCCAGCAGCTCCGGGACTTTCTCTGGAAACACCATATATTTT. Encoded protein: CASSSGTFSGNTIYF.

The chain couples TRBV14 to TRBJ1-4; D is ambiguous. The CDR3 extends over 15 amino acids. The germline CDR1 and CDR2 sequences are SGHDN and FVKESK. The V and J ends lost 3 bases and 0 bases respectively, with 8 bases between them. The DNA of the CDR3 is TGTGCCAGCAGCCAGGTCTACGCAACTAATGAAAAACTGTTTTTT. Its protein is CASSQVYATNEKLFF.

The V and J genes are TRBV15 and TRBJ2-5; the match to TRBD2 covers 9 bases. The length of the CDR3 is 16 residues. The germline V gene has CDR1 LNHNV and CDR2 YYDKDF (reference sequence). The trim removed 5 bases at V and 1 base at J, leaving 8 bases unmatched. CDR3 bases: TGTGCCACCAGCGTGGGGGTTAGCGGGGGCCAAGAGACCCAGTACTTC. Encoded protein: CATSVGVSGGQETQYF.

The rearrangement joins TRBV7-2 to TRBJ1-5; 7 bases match TRBD1. The CDR3 loop spans 16 amino acids. With 1 base clipped from V and 0 bases from J, the junction kept 3 bases outside the gene matches. Germline V CDR1 and CDR2: SGHTA, FQGNSA. CDR3 sequence reads: CASSLVGTASNQPQHF. The CDR3 DNA is TGTGCCAGCAGCTTAGTGGGGACAGCTAGCAATCAGCCCCAGCATTTT.

This clone was counted between two and nine times. The rearrangement uses TRBV28 and TRBJ2-7; 12 nucleotides align to TRBD2. Germline CDR1 and CDR2: MDHEN and SYDVKM. J gave up 6 bases and V 3 bases, and 3 bases lay outside the gene matches. The CDR3 is 14 amino acids. DNA for the CDR3: TGTGCCAGCAGTTTGACTAGCGGGAGTCCCGAGCAGTACTTC. It specifies CASSLTSGSPEQYF.

The gene calls are TRBV7-8 and TRBJ2-3; 10 nucleotides agree with TRBD2. Germline values: CDR1 SGHVS, CDR2 FQNEAQ. The junction had 14 bases not matched to a gene; V was cut back by 4 bases and J by 4 bases. The CDR3 sequence is 18 residues long. As DNA, the CDR3 is TGTGCCAGCAGCTCTCGGTCTAGCGGGGGAAAAGGGCCAGATACGCAGTATTTT. Amino acid sequence: CASSSRSSGGKGPDTQYF.

This chain uses TRBV10-3 with TRBJ2-2, with D possibly TRBD1 on 6 matching bases. Trimming cost V 1 base and J 2 bases, with 8 bases left between them. Germline CDR1 reads ENHRY; CDR2 reads SYGVKD. The CDR3 covers 15 residues. DNA for the CDR3: TGTGCCATCAGTGAGTGGGGACAAAACACCGGGGAGCTGTTTTTT. Translated: CAISEWGQNTGELFF.

In its sample, this clone was seen once. This sequence joins TRBV9 and TRBJ2-5; 10 bases align to TRBD1. The CDR3 sequence is 16 residues long. Germline V lookup: CDR1 SGDLS, CDR2 YYNGEE. J gave up 4 bases and V 0 bases, and 6 bases lay outside the gene matches. The CDR3 sequence is CASSVAGQGLGETQYF. The CDR3 DNA follows: TGTGCCAGCAGCGTAGCGGGACAGGGGCTGGGAGAGACCCAGTACTTC.